This TCR beta chain is drawn from a study of T-cell reconstitution after alpha-beta-depleted transplantation in children (dated by TCRdb to between 2015 and 2016). Some background on the complete study: Using TCR repertoire profiling, the study followed T-cell immune reconstitution in a quantitative way in children after TCRalphabeta/CD19-depleted allogeneic hematopoietic cell transplantation. The investigation overall reported the following: Apparently early alphabetaT-cell count recovery about two months after transplant reportedly relied on only several hundred rapidly expanded clones derived from non-depleted graft cells. In some patients, the high TCRbeta diversity seen at day 60 was put down to recipient T cells and intrathymic progenitors that had survived conditioning. Hyperexpanded clone frequencies declined over subsequent months; after one year, T-cell counts and TCRbeta diversity were mostly attributed to newly produced T cells.

The library was built by means of PCR. Sequencing used an Illumina HiSeq 2500. TCR library preparation used molecular barcoding, with unique molecular identifiers applied to normalize quantification of the TCRbeta repertoire. In TCRdb, the public reads were trimmed at Q25 with fastp and aligned with MiXCR, with productive beta chains retained. Every distinct CDR3 protein forms one entry, paired with its most common genes and DNA. The sample profile shows around 180,000 distinct CDR3 sequences; over 8.5% of them were found once. About 12% of the sample goes to the ten largest clones. The sample's treatment or condition label is to be understood as: allogeneic hematopoietic cell transplantation with graft depleted of TCRalphabeta T cells and CD19 B cells. TCRalphabeta/CD19-depleted allogeneic hematopoietic cell grafts were given to the transplant recipients, all of whom were children. In its sample, this clonotype was seen many times. No antigen is known for it. The sample holds no much larger clone one base away, and base qualities are not on file.

CDR1 and CDR2 are read off the germline V gene (reference sequence) as MNHEY and SMNVEV. The junction carries 18 bases between V and J, which are trimmed by 8 bases and 7 bases respectively. The CDR3 has 14 amino acids, counting the end cysteine and phenylalanine. The kept DNA is CDR3 alone, 42 bases in frame from the first base. This specimen consisted of PBMCs, obtained before TCRalphabeta/CD19-depleted stem cell transplant. This sequence was found in a boy between 2 and 10 years old with acute myeloid leukemia, due to receive a stem cell transplant. The V and J genes are TRBV27 and TRBJ2-1; the D gene is not confidently resolved. CDR3 sequence: CASQSSRTINEQFF. Here is the DNA: TGTGCCAGCCAATCGAGCCGGACGATTAATGAGCAGTTCTTC.